What follows are 26 T cell receptor beta chains derived from one specimen sequenced in a study of cytomegalovirus exposure and HLA in healthy donors. Primers included in the PCR were 60 Vbeta and 13 Jbeta primers. The method was immunoSEQ multiplex PCR; TCRdb's version includes in-frame clones alone and lacks a portion of them. The profile shows over 200,000 clones, just under 85% of them singletons. Sequences were obtained from PBMCs. The receptors were sampled from a woman aged 40 to 55 in good health and CMV-seronegative.

This chain links TRBV11-2 with TRBJ2-7; TRBD1 aligns across 9 bases. J lost 7 bases, V lost 1 base, and 8 bases had no gene match. Germline V gives CDR1 SGHAT, CDR2 FQNNGV. The CDR3 runs to 15 residues. Written as DNA, the CDR3 is TGTGCCAGCAGCTTAGTTGGGACAGGGTTTGGTGAGCAGTACTTC. Protein: CASSLVGTGFGEQYF.

The chain recombines TRBV30 with TRBJ2-1; D is possibly TRBD1 (5 bases). CDR3 length equals 13 residues. Germline CDR1 GTSNPN, CDR2 SVGIG (reference sequence). V was shortened by 0 bases and J by 5 bases, with 8 bases between the two germline ends. The CDR3 reads CAWSVGADNEQFF. CDR3 DNA sequence: TGTGCCTGGAGTGTAGGGGCGGACAATGAGCAGTTCTTC.

The chain uses TRBV5-4 and TRBJ1-6; weak D call: TRBD1 (5 bases). V was trimmed by 0 bases and J by 10 bases, leaving 11 bases between them. The germline V gene has CDR1 SGHNT and CDR2 YYREEE (reference sequence). The CDR3 spans 14 residues. The CDR3 coding sequence is TGTGCCAGCAGCTTGGCCCTCCCAGGGTCACCCCTCCACTTT. It yields the protein CASSLALPGSPLHF.

The chain uses TRBV18 and TRBJ2-2, with D possibly TRBD2 on 5 matching bases. The V end was cut by 2 bases, the J end by 7 bases, with 8 bases between. In germline, CDR1 is KGHSH, CDR2 LQKENI. The CDR3 consists of 13 residues. CDR3 sequence: CASSPGSGGELFF. The CDR3 bases are TGTGCCAGCTCACCAGGGAGTGGCGGGGAGCTGTTTTTT.

The V call is TRBV4-2, the J call TRBJ2-3; 10 bases line up with TRBD2. The CDR3 covers 20 residues. Per germline, CDR1 LGHNA and CDR2 YNFKEQ. The V gene end was trimmed by 2 bases and the J gene end by 3 bases; junction bases not matched to a gene: 17. The CDR3 DNA sequence: TGTGCCAGCAGCCAATCACCCGGCGCGGCTAGCGGGGGAAATACAGATACGCAGTATTTT. Amino acids: CASSQSPGAASGGNTDTQYF.

This chain connects TRBV7-3 to TRBJ2-5, with D possibly TRBD2 on 5 matching bases. CDR3 length: 15 amino acids. V lost 2 bases and J 1 base, leaving 11 bases between the germline ends. Germline-derived CDR1 and CDR2 are SGHTA and FQGTGA. For the CDR3, the DNA is TGTGCCAGCAGCTTAGGGAGATATTCCCAAGAGACCCAGTACTTC. The encoded protein is CASSLGRYSQETQYF.

This sequence joins TRBV6-6 and TRBJ2-7, with D tentatively TRBD1 (6 bases). CDR1 and CDR2 (germline): MNHNY, SVGAGI (reference sequence). This CDR3 has 13 residues. Deletions cut 2 bases from V and 4 bases from J, with 9 bases between. CDR3 DNA: TGTGCCAGCAGTTACCGCCAGGGGTACGAGCAGTACTTC. Protein product: CASSYRQGYEQYF.

The chain employs TRBV19 and TRBJ1-6, with D maybe TRBD1 (5 bases). The CDR3 runs to 13 residues. V lost 10 bases, J lost 7 bases, and 14 bases lay in between. In germline, CDR1 is LNHDA, CDR2 SQIVND (reference sequence). CDR3 in amino acids: CATQGQLNSPLHF. DNA of the CDR3: TGTGCCACCCAGGGCCAACTGAATTCACCCCTCCACTTT.

The chain recombines TRBV19 with TRBJ2-1, with 11 bases that match TRBD2. CDR3 size: 14 residues. Germline V gene data show CDR1 as LNHDA and CDR2 as SQIVND (reference sequence). Unmatched junction bases numbered 2, after V lost 3 bases and J lost 7 bases. The CDR3 spells CASSISGGANEQFF. CDR3 nucleotide sequence: TGTGCCAGTAGTATTAGCGGGGGGGCAAATGAGCAGTTCTTC.

A word on this clone: This sample includes further DNA sequences coding for the same CDR3. The chain employs TRBV5-1 and TRBJ2-1; 7 positions match TRBD1. The J segment lost 6 bases and the V segment lost 8 bases, leaving 5 bases of the junction unmatched. The germline CDR1 and CDR2 sequences are SGHRS and YFSETQ. The CDR3 has 12 residues. The CDR3, as DNA: TGCGCCAGTGGGACAGCAGTCAATGAGCAGTTCTTC. As protein: CASGTAVNEQFF.

V is TRBV7-2 and J is TRBJ2-5; 11 bases are a match to TRBD2. V lost 9 bases, J lost 1 base, and 4 bases stayed unmatched. CDR1 SGHTA and CDR2 FQGNSA come from the germline V gene. The CDR3 covers 14 residues. In DNA, the CDR3 is TGTGCCAGTTCTAGCGGGGGGAGCCAAGAGACCCAGTACTTC. Translated: CASSSGGSQETQYF.

This clone was detected only a few times. The V gene is TRBV5-4, the J gene TRBJ1-3; a possible D gene is TRBD1 (5 bases). Trimming removed 0 bases from V and 4 bases from J, with 14 bases in between. Germline-derived CDR1 and CDR2 are SGHNT and YYREEE (reference sequence). The CDR3 has 16 amino acids. CDR3 in amino acids: CASSLGGRGSGNTIYF. The CDR3 DNA is TGTGCCAGCAGCTTGGGGGGTCGGGGGTCCGGAAACACCATATATTTT.

V usage is TRBV30 and J usage is TRBJ2-1; D uncertain. CDR1 is GTSNPN, CDR2 SVGIG, per germline (reference sequence). This CDR3 is built from 12 residues. The DNA of the CDR3 is TGTTCGGTTTTGAATGCCTACAATGAGCAGTTCTTC. This gives the protein CSVLNAYNEQFF.

This clone came up once. The V and J genes are TRBV4-3 and TRBJ1-2; D is uncertain. This CDR3 comprises 12 residues. Germline V lookup: CDR1 LGHNA, CDR2 YSLEER. The V end was cut by 0 bases, the J end by 8 bases, with 7 bases between. The DNA for the CDR3 is TGCGCCAGCAGCCAAGATCTCGGGGGCTACACCTTC. This encodes CASSQDLGGYTF.

The J gene is TRBJ2-3, the V gene TRBV11-3; TRBD2 aligns across 9 bases. The germline gives CDR1 SGHNT, CDR2 YENEEA. V shed 2 bases, J shed 0 bases, and the junction held 6 bases outside the gene matches. The CDR3 spans 17 residues. CDR3 DNA sequence: TGTGCCAGCAGCTTATTGTCTAGCGGGGCTAGCACAGATACGCAGTATTTT. Translating gives CASSLLSSGASTDTQYF. Complete variable domain (other parts from reference TRBV11-3 and TRBJ2-3): EAGVVQSPRYKIIEKKQPVAFWCNPISGHNTLYWYLQNLGQGPELLIRYENEEAVDDSQLPKDRFSAERLKGVDSTLKIQPAELGDSAVYLCASSLLSSGASTDTQYFGPGTRLTVL.

V is TRBV7-3 and J is TRBJ2-5, with 11 bases that match TRBD2. Germline CDR1 SGHTA, CDR2 FQGTGA. Unmatched junction bases numbered 4, after V lost 2 bases and J lost 2 bases. The CDR3 runs 16 residues. The CDR3 DNA follows: TGTGCCAGCAGCTTATCTGCTAGCGGGGGGCAAGAGACCCAGTACTTC. Amino acid sequence: CASSLSASGGQETQYF.

This sequence joins TRBV11-1 and TRBJ2-7; 13 positions agree with TRBD2. The V gene's germline CDR1 is SGHAT and CDR2 FQDESV (reference sequence). The trim removed 5 bases at V and 7 bases at J, leaving 17 bases unmatched. The CDR3 extends over 18 amino acids. The CDR3 coding sequence is TGTGCCAGCAGCGCGGGACTAGCGGGGAGTTCCTATAGGAGGGAGCAGTACTTC. Translated, it gives CASSAGLAGSSYRREQYF. Combining the CDR3 with reference TRBV11-1 and TRBJ2-7 gives the whole variable domain EAEVAQSPRYKITEKSQAVAFWCDPISGHATLYWYRQILGQGPELLVQFQDESVVDDSQLPKDRFSAERLKGVDSTLKIQPAELGDSAMYLCASSAGLAGSSYRREQYFGPGTRLTVT.

The chain couples TRBV5-1 to TRBJ2-1; D gene unclear. This CDR3 has 13 residues. Germline CDR1 and CDR2: SGHRS and YFSETQ. The ends were cut back, 1 base at V and 6 bases at J, with 8 bases in the middle. In nucleotides, the CDR3 is TGCGCCAGCAGCTTGATTGTCAGCAATGAGCAGTTCTTC. This gives the protein CASSLIVSNEQFF.

The V gene is TRBV9, the J gene TRBJ2-2; 10 nucleotides agree with TRBD1. The CDR3 spans 16 residues. Germline CDR1 reads SGDLS; CDR2 reads YYNGEE. Germline trimming cut 4 bases from V and 7 bases from J; bases unmatched to any gene: 10. The CDR3 region is CASSPVGQGFNGELFF. The CDR3 bases are TGTGCCAGCAGCCCGGTGGGACAGGGGTTCAACGGGGAGCTGTTTTTT.

There are a few counts of this clone. The chain has TRBV4-2 and TRBJ1-6; TRBD1 matches 7 bases. The CDR3 spans 13 residues. Germline CDR1 LGHNA, CDR2 YNFKEQ. Trimming removed 8 bases from V and 4 bases from J; junction bases left unmatched: 2. This CDR3 reads CASGGQYNSPLHF. The CDR3 DNA reads TGTGCCAGCGGGGGACAGTATAATTCACCCCTCCACTTT.

The V call is TRBV30, the J call TRBJ2-1; TRBD1 matches at 10 bases. CDR3 size: 17 residues. Germline V gene data show CDR1 as GTSNPN and CDR2 as SVGIG (reference sequence). V lost 2 bases, J lost 4 bases, and 11 bases stayed unmatched. This chain's CDR3 is CAWSPLRTGGRYNEQFF. In nucleotides, the CDR3 is TGTGCCTGGAGTCCTTTGAGGACAGGGGGAAGATACAATGAGCAGTTCTTC.

This chain links TRBV2 with TRBJ2-5, with D uncertain. Deletions cut 7 bases from V and 2 bases from J, with 11 bases between. The CDR3 is 13 amino acids. In germline, CDR1 is SNHLY, CDR2 FYNNEI. CDR3 in amino acids: CASTMTDQETQYF. In DNA, the CDR3 is TGTGCCAGCACCATGACTGATCAAGAGACCCAGTACTTC.

CDR3 nucleotide sequence: TGTGCCAGTAGTATTGACACCTCACCCCCCGACGAGCAGTACTTC. Translated, it gives CASSIDTSPPDEQYF. V is TRBV19 and J is TRBJ2-7; D is undetermined. CDR3 size: 15 residues. V was clipped by 3 bases and J by 5 bases, with 17 bases between them. The germline gives CDR1 LNHDA, CDR2 SQIVND (reference sequence).

The V and J genes are TRBV7-3 and TRBJ2-1; D gene unclear. The CDR3 loop spans 15 amino acids. The V gene's germline CDR1 is SGHTA and CDR2 FQGTGA. V shed 5 bases and J shed 0 bases, with 11 bases lying between them. The CDR3 bases are TGTGCCAGCAGCGATACTCGGAGCTCCTACAATGAGCAGTTCTTC. Translated, it gives CASSDTRSSYNEQFF. Full variable domain (remainder filled in from reference TRBV7-3 and TRBJ2-1): GAGVSQTPSNKVTEKGKYVELRCDPISGHTALYWYRQSLGQGPEFLIYFQGTGAADDSGLPNDRFFAVRPEGSVSTLKIQRTERGDSAVYLCASSDTRSSYNEQFFGPGTRLTVL.

The chain links TRBV18 to TRBJ2-6, with a possible D match to TRBD2 (6 bases). Germline V gene data show CDR1 as KGHSH and CDR2 as LQKENI. This CDR3 has 15 residues. Trimming removed 3 bases from V and 3 bases from J, with 9 bases in between. CDR3 DNA sequence: TGTGCCAGCTCACCCCTTAGCGGTGGGGCCAACGTCCTGACTTTC. As protein: CASSPLSGGANVLTF.

This clone has a handful of counts. This chain joins TRBV5-6 and TRBJ2-6; D is unclear. The CDR3 has 14 amino acids. Germline CDR1 and CDR2: SGHDT and YYEEEE. V gave up 5 bases and J gave up 5 bases, with 11 bases separating them. The CDR3 protein is CASSRQPWANVLTF. The DNA of the CDR3 is TGTGCCAGCAGTCGACAACCCTGGGCCAACGTCCTGACTTTC.